Given below is one T cell receptor beta chain in context. V lost 0 bases to trimming and J lost 4 bases, with 10 bases between them. CDR3 length: 14 amino acids. CDR1 SGHRS and CDR2 YFSETQ come from the germline V gene. The sample originates from a study of blood T cell repertoires in COVID-19. Background on the study: COVID-19 samples collected from the United States, Italy and Spain covered acute and convalescent phases. T cells, B-cell-depleted T cells, or PBMCs supplied cDNA or gDNA.

Original analysis: Nucleated cell counts were estimated from reference gene primer amplification. Assay: immunoSEQ multiplex PCR; the TCRdb copy retains only in-frame clones and omits some. V, J and clone size derive from that table, while D and trimming were established from the DNA sequence. The table shows around 260,000 clones, with about nine tenths occurring only once. The chain recombines TRBV5-1 with TRBJ1-2, with a tentative D call TRBD1 (6 bases). Material for sequencing was peripheral blood. This TCR derives from a woman aged 40-49 years who had recovered from COVID-19. The CDR3 region is CASSLAAGVYGYTF. CDR3 DNA: TGCGCCAGCAGCTTGGCCGCAGGGGTCTATGGCTACACCTTC.